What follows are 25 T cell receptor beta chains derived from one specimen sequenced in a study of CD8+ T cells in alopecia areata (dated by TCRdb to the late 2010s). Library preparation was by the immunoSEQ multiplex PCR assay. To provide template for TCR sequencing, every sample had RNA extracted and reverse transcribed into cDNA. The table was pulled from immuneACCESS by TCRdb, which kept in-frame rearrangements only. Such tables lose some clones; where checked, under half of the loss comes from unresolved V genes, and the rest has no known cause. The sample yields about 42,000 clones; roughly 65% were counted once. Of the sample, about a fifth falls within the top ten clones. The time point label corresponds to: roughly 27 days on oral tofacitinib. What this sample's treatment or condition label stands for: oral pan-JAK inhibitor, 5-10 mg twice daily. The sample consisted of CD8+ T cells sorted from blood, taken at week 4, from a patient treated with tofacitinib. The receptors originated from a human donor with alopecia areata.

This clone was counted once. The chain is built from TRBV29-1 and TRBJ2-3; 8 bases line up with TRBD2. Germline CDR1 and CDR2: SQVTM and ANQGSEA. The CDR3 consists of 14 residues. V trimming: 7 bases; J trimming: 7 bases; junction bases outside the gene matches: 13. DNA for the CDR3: TGCAGCGCCTACTCCGGGACTAGTGACTATACGCAGTATTTT. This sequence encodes CSAYSGTSDYTQYF.

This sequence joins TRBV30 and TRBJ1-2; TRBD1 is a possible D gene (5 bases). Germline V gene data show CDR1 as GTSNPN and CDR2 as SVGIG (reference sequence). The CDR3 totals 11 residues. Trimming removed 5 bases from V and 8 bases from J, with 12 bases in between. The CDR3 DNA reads TGTGCCTGGGGGACCACGAGGGGCTACACCTTC. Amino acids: CAWGTTRGYTF.

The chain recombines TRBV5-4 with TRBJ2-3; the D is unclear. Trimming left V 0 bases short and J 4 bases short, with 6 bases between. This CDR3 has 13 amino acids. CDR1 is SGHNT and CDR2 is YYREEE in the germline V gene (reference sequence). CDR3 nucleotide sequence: TGTGCCAGCAGCTTGGCCTCGGCAGATACGCAGTATTTT. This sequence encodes CASSLASADTQYF.

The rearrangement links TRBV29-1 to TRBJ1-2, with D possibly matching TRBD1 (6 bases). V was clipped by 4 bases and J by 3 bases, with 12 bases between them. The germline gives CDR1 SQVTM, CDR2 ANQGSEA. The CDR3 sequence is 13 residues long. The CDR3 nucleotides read TGCAGCGTTGGGACAGTGGGGGACTATGGCTACACCTTC. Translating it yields CSVGTVGDYGYTF.

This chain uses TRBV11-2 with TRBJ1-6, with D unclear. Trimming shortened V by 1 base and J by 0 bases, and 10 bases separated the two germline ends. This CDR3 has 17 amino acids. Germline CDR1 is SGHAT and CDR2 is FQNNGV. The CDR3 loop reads CASSLVRQSSYNSPLHF. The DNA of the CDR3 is TGTGCCAGCAGCTTAGTCCGGCAGTCCTCCTATAATTCACCCCTCCACTTT.

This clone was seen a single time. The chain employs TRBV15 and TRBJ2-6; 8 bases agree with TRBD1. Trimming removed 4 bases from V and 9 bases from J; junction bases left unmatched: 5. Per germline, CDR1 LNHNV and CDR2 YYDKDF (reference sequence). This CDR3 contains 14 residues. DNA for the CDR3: TGTGCCACCAGCATTCATGACAGGGGCAACGTCCTGACTTTC. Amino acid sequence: CATSIHDRGNVLTF. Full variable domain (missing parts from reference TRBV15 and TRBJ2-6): DAMVIQNPRYQVTQFGKPVTLSCSQTLNHNVMYWYQQKSSQAPKLLFHYYDKDFNNEADTPDNFQSRRPNTSFCFLDIRSPGLGDTAMYLCATSIHDRGNVLTFGAGSRLTVL.

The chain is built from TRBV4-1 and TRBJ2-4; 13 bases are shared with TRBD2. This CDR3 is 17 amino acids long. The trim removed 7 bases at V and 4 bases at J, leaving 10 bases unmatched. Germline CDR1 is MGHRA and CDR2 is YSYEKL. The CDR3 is CASTSAGLAGSKNIQYF. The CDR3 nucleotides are TGCGCCAGCACCAGCGCGGGACTAGCGGGATCTAAAAACATTCAGTACTTC.

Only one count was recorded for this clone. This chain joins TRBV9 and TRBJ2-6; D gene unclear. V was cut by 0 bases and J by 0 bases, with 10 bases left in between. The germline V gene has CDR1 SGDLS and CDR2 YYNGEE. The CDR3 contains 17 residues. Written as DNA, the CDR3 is TGTGCCAGCAGCGTAGAAAAATCGATCTCTGGGGCCAACGTCCTGACTTTC. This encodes CASSVEKSISGANVLTF.

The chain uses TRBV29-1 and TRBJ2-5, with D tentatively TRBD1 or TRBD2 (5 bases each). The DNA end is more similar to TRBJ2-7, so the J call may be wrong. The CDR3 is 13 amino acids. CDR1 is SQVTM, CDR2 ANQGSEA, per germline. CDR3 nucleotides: TGCAGCGTTGGGTCGAGGGGCACCTACGAGCAGTACTTC. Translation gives CSVGSRGTYEQYF.

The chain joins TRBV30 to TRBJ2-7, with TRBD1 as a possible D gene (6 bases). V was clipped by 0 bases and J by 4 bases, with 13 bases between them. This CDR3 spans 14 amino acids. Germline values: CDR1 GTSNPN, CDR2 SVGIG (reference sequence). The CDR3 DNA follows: TGTGCCTGGAGTGTAGGGCAGGGGCCTTACGAGCAGTACTTC. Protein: CAWSVGQGPYEQYF.

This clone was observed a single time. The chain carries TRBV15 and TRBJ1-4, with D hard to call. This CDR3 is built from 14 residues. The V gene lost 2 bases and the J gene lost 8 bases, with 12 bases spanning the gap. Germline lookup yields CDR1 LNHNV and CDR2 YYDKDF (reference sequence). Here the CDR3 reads CATSRPPKNEKLFF. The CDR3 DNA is TGTGCCACCAGCAGACCACCGAAAAACGAAAAACTGTTTTTT.

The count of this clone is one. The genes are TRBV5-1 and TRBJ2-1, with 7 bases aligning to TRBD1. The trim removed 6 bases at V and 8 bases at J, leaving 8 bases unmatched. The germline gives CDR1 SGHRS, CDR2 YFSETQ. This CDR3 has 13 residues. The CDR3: CASTLTGHHEQFF. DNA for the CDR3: TGCGCCAGCACCCTGACAGGGCATCATGAGCAGTTCTTC.

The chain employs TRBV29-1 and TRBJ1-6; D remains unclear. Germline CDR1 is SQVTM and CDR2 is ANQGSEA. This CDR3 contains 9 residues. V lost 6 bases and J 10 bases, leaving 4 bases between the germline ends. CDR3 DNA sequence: TGCAGCGTAGACTCACCCCTCCACTTT. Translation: CSVDSPLHF.

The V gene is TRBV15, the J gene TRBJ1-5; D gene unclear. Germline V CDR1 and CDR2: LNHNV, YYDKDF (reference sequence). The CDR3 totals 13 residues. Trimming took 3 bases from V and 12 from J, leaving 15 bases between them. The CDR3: CATSSPLSYYQHF. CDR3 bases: TGTGCCACCAGCAGTCCCCTTTCCTATTACCAGCATTTT.

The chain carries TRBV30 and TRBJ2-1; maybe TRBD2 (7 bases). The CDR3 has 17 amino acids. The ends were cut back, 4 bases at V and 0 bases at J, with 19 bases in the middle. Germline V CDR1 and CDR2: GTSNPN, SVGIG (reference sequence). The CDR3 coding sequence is TGTGCCTGGACCGTACGGGGGGCCGCCAGCTCCTACAATGAGCAGTTCTTC. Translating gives CAWTVRGAASSYNEQFF.

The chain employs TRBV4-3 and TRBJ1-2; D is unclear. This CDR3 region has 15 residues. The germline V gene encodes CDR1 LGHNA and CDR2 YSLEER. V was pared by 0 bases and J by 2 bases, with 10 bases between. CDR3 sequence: CASSQDRAENYGYTF. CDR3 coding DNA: TGCGCCAGCAGCCAAGATCGGGCAGAGAACTATGGCTACACCTTC.

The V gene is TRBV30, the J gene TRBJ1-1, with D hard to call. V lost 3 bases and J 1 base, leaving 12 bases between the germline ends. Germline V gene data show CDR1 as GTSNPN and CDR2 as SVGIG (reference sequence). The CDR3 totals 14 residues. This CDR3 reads CAWSQPGGNTEAFF. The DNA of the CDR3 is TGTGCCTGGAGCCAACCTGGAGGGAACACTGAAGCTTTCTTT.

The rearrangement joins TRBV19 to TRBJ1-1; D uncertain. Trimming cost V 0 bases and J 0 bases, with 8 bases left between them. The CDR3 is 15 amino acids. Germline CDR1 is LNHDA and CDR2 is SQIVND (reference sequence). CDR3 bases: TGTGCCAGTAGTATAGAGGGCAGCATGAACACTGAAGCTTTCTTT. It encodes CASSIEGSMNTEAFF.

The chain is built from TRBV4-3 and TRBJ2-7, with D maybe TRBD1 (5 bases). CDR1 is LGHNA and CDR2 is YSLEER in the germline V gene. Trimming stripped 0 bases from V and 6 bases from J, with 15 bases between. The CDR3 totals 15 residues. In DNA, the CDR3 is TGCGCCAGCAGCCAAGACGAAGGGGCGCTGGGCGAGCAGTACTTC. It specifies CASSQDEGALGEQYF.

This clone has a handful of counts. CDR3 sequence reads: CASSHDRVEQFF. As DNA, the CDR3 is TGTGCCAGCAGCCACGACAGGGTGGAGCAGTTCTTC. The V gene is TRBV5-4, the J gene TRBJ2-1; 7 bases align to TRBD1. Germline V gives CDR1 SGHNT, CDR2 YYREEE (reference sequence). V trimming: 4 bases; J trimming: 10 bases; junction bases outside the gene matches: 5. CDR3 length equals 12 residues. Filled out from reference TRBV5-4 and TRBJ2-1, the complete variable domain reads ETGVTQSPTHLIKTRGQQVTLRCSSQSGHNTVSWYQQALGQGPQFIFQYYREEENGRGNFPPRFSGLQFPNYSSELNVNALELDDSALYLCASSHDRVEQFFGPGTRLTVL.

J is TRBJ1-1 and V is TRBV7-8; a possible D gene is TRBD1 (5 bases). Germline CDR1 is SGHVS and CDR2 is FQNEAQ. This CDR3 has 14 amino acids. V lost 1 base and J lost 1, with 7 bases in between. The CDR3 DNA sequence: TGTGCCAGCAGCTTAGAAAGGGGGAACACTGAAGCTTTCTTT. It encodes CASSLERGNTEAFF.

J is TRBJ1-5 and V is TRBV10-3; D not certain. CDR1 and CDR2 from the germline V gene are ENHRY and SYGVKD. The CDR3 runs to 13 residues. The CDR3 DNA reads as TGTGCGGGCGGGGATACTAGCAATCAGCCCCAGCATTTT. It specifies CAGGDTSNQPQHF.

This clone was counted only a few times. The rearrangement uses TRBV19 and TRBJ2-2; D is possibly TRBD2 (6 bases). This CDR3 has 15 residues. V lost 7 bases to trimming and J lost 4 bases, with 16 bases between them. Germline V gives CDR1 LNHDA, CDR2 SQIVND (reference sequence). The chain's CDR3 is CASTLETSGTGELFF. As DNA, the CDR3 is TGTGCCAGTACGCTCGAGACTAGTGGCACCGGGGAGCTGTTTTTT.

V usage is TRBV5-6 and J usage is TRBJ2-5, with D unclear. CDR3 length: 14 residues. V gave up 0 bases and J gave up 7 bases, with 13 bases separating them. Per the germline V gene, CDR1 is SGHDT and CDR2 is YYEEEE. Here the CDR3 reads CASSLGQPKATQYF. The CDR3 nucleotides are TGTGCCAGCAGCTTGGGGCAACCCAAGGCGACCCAGTACTTC.

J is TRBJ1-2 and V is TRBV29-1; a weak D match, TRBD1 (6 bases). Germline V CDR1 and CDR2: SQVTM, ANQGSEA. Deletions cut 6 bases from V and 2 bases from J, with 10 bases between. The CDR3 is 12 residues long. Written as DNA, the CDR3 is TGCAGCGTCGGGGGGCTAAACTATGGCTACACCTTC. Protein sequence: CSVGGLNYGYTF. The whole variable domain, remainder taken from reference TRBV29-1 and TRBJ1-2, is SAVISQKPSRDICQRGTSLTIQCQVDSQVTMMFWYRQQPGQSLTLIATANQGSEATYESGFVIDKFPISRPNLTFSTLTVSNMSPEDSSIYLCSVGGLNYGYTFGSGTRLTVV.